This T cell receptor (beta chain) was profiled in a study of blood T cell repertoires in COVID-19. After removal of 2 bases from V and 7 bases from J, the junction contained 6 bases not matched to a gene. The CDR3 has 15 residues. Germline CDR1 and CDR2: MNHEY and SVGEGT. Sequencing used immunoSEQ multiplex PCR; TCRdb keeps in-frame clones, though not all of them. The data show approximately 190,000 clones, about 88% seen once. The sample comprised peripheral blood. The sequence was collected from a woman in her forties who had recovered from COVID-19. The gene calls are TRBV6-2 or TRBV6-3 and TRBJ1-5; TRBD1 agrees at 9 bases. The CDR3 region is CASSYAGQGGQPQHF. CDR3 nucleotide sequence: TGTGCCAGCAGTTACGCGGGACAGGGCGGACAGCCCCAGCATTTT.